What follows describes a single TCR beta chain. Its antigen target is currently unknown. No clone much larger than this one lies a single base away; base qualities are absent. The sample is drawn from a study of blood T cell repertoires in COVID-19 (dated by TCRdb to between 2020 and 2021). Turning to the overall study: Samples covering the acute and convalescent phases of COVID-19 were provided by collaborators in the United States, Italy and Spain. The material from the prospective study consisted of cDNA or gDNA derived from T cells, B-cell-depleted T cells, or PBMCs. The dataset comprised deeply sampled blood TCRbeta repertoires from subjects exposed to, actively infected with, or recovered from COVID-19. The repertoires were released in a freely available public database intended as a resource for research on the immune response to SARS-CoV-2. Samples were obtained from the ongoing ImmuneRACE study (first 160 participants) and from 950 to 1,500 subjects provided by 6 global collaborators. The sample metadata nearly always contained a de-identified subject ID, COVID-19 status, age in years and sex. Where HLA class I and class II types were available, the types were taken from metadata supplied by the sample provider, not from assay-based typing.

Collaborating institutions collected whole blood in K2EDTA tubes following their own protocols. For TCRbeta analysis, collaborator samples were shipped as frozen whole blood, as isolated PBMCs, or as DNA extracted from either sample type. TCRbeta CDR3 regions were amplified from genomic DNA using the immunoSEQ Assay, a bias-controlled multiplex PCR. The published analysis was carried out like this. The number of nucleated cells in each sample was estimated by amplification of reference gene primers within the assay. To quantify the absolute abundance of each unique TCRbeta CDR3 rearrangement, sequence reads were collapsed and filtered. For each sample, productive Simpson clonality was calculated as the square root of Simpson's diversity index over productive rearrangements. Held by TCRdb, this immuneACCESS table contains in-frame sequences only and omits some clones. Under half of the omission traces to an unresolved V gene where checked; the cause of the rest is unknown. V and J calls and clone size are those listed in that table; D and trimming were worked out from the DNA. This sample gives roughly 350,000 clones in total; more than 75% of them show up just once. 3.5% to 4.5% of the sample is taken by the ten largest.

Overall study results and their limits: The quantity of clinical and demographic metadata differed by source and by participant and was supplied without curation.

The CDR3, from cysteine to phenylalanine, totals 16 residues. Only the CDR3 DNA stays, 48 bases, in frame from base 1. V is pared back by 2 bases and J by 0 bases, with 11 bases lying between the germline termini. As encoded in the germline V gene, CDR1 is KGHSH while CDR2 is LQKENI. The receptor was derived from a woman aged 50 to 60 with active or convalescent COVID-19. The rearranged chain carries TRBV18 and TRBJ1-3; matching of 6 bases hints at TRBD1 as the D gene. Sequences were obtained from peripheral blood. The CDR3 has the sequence CASSPSRTVSGNTIYF. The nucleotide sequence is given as TGTGCCAGCTCACCAAGTAGGACAGTCTCTGGAAACACCATATATTTT.